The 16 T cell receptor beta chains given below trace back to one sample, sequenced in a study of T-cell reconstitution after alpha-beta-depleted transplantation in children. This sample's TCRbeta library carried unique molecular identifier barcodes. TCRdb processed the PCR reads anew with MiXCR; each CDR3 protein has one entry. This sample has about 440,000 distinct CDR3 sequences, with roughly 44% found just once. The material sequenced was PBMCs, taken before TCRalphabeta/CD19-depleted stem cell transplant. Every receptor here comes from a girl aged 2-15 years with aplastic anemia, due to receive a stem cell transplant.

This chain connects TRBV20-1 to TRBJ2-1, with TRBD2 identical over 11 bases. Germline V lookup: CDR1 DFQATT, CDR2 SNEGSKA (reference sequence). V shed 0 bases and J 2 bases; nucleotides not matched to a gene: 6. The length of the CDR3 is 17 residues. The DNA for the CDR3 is TGCAGTGCTAGAGATCTTGTACTAGCGGGAGCCTACAATGAGCAGTTCTTC. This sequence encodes CSARDLVLAGAYNEQFF.

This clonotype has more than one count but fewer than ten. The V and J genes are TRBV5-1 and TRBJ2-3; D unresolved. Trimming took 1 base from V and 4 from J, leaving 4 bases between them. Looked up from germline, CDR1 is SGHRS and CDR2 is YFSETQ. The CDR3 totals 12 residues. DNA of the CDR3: TGCGCCAGCAGCTTGACCTCAGATACGCAGTATTTT. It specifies CASSLTSDTQYF. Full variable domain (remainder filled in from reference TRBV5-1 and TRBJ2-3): KAGVTQTPRYLIKTRGQQVTLSCSPISGHRSVSWYQQTPGQGLQFLFEYFSETQRNKGNFPGRFSGRQFSNSRSEMNVSTLELGDSALYLCASSLTSDTQYFGPGTRLTVL.

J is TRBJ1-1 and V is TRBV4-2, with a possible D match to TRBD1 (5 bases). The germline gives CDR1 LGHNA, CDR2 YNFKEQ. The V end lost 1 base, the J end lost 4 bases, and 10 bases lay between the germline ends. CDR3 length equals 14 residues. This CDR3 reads CASSQATALTEAFF. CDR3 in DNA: TGTGCCAGCAGCCAAGCGACAGCGCTCACTGAAGCTTTCTTT.

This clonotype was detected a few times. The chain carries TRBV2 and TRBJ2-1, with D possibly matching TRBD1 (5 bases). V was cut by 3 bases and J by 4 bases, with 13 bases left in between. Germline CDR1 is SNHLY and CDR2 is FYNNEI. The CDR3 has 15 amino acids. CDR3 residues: CASSDTRVSYNEQFF. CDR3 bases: TGTGCCAGCAGTGACACCAGGGTTTCGTACAATGAGCAGTTCTTC.

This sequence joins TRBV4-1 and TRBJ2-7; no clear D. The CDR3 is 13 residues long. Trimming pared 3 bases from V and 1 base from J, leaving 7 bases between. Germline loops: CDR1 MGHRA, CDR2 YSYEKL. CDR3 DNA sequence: TGCGCCAGCAGCCAGCAGCGTTCCTACGAGCAGTACTTC. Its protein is CASSQQRSYEQYF.

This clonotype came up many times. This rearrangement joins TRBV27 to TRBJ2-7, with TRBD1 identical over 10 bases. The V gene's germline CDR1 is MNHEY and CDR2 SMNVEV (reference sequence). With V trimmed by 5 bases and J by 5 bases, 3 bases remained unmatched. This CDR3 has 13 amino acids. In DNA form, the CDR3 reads TGTGCCAGCAGTAGACAGGGGGCCCACGAGCAGTACTTC. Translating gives CASSRQGAHEQYF.

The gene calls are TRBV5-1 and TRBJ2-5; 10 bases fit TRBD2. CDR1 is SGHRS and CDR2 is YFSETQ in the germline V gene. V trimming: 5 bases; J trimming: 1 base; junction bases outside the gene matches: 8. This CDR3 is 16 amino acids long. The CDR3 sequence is CASSGRLAGIQETQYF. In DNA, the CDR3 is TGCGCCAGCAGTGGGCGACTAGCGGGTATCCAAGAGACCCAGTACTTC. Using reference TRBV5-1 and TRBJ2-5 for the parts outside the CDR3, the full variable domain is KAGVTQTPRYLIKTRGQQVTLSCSPISGHRSVSWYQQTPGQGLQFLFEYFSETQRNKGNFPGRFSGRQFSNSRSEMNVSTLELGDSALYLCASSGRLAGIQETQYFGPGTRLLVL.

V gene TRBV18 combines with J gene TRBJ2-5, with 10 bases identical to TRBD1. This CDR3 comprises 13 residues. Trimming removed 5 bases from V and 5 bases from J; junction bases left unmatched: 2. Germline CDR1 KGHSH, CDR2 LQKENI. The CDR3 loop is CASSTTGGETQYF. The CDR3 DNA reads TGTGCCAGCTCAACGACAGGGGGCGAGACCCAGTACTTC.

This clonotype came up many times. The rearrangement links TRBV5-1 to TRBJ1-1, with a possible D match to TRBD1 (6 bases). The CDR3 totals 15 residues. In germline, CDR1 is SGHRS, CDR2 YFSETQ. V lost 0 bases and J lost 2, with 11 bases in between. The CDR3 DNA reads TGCGCCAGCAGCTTGGTACAGGGCGTCAACACTGAAGCTTTCTTT. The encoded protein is CASSLVQGVNTEAFF.

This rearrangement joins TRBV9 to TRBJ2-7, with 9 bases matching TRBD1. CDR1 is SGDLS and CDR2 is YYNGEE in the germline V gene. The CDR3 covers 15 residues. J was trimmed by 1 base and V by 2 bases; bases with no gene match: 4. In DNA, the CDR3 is TGTGCCAGCAGCGTCCAGGACAGGGGATCCTACGAGCAGTACTTC. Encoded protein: CASSVQDRGSYEQYF.

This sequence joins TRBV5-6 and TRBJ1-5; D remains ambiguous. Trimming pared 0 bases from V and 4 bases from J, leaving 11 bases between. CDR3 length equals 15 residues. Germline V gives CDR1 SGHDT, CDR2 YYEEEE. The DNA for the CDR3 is TGTGCCAGCAGCTTGGGCATGTCGGGGAATCAGCCCCAGCATTTT. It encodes CASSLGMSGNQPQHF.

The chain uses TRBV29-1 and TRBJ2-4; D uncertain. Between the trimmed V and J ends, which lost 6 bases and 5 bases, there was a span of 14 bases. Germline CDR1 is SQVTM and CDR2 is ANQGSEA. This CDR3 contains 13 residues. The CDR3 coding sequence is TGCAGCGTCTCAGAATTAAGCGAAAACATTCAGTACTTC. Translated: CSVSELSENIQYF.

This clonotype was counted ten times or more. CDR3 sequence (DNA): TGCAGTTCGACTAGATGGCAGGCAGTCGATGAGCAGTTCTTC. Its protein product is CSSTRWQAVDEQFF. This chain links TRBV20-1 with TRBJ2-1; D is possibly TRBD2 (6 bases). Trimming left V 8 bases short and J 8 bases short, with 22 bases between. Germline lookup yields CDR1 DFQATT and CDR2 SNEGSKA (reference sequence). This CDR3 has 14 residues.

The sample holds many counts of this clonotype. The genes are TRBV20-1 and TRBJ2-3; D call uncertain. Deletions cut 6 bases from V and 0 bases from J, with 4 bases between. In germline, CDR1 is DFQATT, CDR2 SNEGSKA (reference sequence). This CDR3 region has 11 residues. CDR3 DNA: TGCAGTGCGCTAAGCACAGATACGCAGTATTTT. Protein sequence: CSALSTDTQYF.

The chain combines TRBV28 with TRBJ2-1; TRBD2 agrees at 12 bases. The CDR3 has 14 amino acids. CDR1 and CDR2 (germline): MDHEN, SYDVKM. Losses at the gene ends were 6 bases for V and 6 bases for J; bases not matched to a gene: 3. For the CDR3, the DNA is TGTGCCAGCAGCGGACTAGCGGGGTTCAATGAGCAGTTCTTC. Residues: CASSGLAGFNEQFF.

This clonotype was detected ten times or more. The chain's CDR3 is CASSRSGSWNNEQFF. The CDR3 DNA sequence: TGCGCCAGCAGCCGCAGCGGGAGTTGGAACAATGAGCAGTTCTTC. The chain is built from TRBV5-1 and TRBJ2-1, with 8 positions matching TRBD2. Germline CDR1 SGHRS, CDR2 YFSETQ. The junction had 8 bases not matched to a gene; V was cut back by 4 bases and J by 5 bases. This CDR3 is built from 15 residues.